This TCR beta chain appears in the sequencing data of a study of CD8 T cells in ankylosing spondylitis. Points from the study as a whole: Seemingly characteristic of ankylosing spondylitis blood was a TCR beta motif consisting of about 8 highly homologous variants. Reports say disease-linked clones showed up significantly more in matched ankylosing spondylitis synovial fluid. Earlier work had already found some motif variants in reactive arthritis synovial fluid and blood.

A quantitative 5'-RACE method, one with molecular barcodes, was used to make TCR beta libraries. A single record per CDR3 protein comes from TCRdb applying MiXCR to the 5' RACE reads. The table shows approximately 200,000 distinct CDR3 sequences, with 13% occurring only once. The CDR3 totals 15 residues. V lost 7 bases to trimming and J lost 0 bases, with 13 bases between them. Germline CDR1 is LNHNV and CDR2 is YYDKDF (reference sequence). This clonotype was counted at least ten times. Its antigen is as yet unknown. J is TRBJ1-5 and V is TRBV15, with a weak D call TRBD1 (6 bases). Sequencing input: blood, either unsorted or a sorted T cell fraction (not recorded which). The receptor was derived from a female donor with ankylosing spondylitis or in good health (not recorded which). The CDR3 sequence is CATTLDRYSNQPQHF. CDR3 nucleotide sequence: TGTGCCACCACCCTCGACAGGTATAGCAATCAGCCCCAGCATTTT.